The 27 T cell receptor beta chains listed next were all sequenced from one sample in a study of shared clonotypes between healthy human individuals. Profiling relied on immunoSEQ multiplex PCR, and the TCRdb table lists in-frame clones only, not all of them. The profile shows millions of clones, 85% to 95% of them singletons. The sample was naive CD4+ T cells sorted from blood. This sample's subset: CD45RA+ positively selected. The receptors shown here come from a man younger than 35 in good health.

The CDR3, as DNA: TGTGCCAGCAGCTCTCTAGTCTACGAGCAGTACTTC. Encoded protein: CASSSLVYEQYF. The chain is built from TRBV7-8 and TRBJ2-7, with D unclear. V lost 4 bases to trimming and J lost 3 bases, with 7 bases between them. Germline V CDR1 and CDR2: SGHVS, FQNEAQ. This CDR3 is 12 amino acids long. The variable domain in full, with the rest retrieved from reference TRBV7-8 and TRBJ2-7, is GAGVSQSPRYKVAKRGQDVALRCDPISGHVSLFWYQQALGQGPEFLTYFQNEAQLDKSGLPSDRFFAERPEGSVSTLKIQRTQQEDSAVYLCASSSLVYEQYFGPGTRLTVT.

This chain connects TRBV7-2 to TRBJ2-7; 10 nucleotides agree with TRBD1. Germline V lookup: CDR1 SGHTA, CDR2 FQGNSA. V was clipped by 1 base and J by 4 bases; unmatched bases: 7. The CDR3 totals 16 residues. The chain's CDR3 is CASSLVPSGQGYEQYF. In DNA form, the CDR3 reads TGTGCCAGCAGCTTAGTGCCCTCGGGACAGGGGTACGAGCAGTACTTC. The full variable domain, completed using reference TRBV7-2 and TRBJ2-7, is GAGVSQSPSNKVTEKGKDVELRCDPISGHTALYWYRQSLGQGLEFLIYFQGNSAPDKSGLPSDRFSAERTGGSVSTLTIQRTQQEDSAVYLCASSLVPSGQGYEQYFGPGTRLTVT.

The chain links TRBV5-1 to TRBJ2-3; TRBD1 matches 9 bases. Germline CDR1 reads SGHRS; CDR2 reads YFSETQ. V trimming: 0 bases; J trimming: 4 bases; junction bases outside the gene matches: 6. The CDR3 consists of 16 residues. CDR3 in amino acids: CASSLVLTGGPDTQYF. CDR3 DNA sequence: TGCGCCAGCAGCTTGGTCCTCACAGGGGGCCCAGATACGCAGTATTTT. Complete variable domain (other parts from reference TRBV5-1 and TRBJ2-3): KAGVTQTPRYLIKTRGQQVTLSCSPISGHRSVSWYQQTPGQGLQFLFEYFSETQRNKGNFPGRFSGRQFSNSRSEMNVSTLELGDSALYLCASSLVLTGGPDTQYFGPGTRLTVL.

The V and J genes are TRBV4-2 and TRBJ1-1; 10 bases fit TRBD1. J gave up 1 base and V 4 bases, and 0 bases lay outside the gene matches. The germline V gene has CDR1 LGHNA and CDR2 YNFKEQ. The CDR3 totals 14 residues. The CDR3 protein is CASSRQGANTEAFF. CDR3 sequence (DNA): TGTGCCAGCAGCCGACAGGGGGCGAACACTGAAGCTTTCTTT.

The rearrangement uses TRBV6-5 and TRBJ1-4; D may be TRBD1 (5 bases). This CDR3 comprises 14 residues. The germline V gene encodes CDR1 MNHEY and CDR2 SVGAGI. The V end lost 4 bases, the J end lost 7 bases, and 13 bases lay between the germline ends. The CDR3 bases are TGTGCCAGCAGTTCGAGGGGTTTGAGTGAAAAACTGTTTTTT. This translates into CASSSRGLSEKLFF.

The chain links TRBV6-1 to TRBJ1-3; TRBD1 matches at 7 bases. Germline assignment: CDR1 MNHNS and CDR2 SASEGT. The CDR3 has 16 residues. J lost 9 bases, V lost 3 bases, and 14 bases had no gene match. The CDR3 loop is CASSEGQPRESSTIYF. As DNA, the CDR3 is TGTGCCAGCAGTGAGGGACAGCCTAGGGAATCAAGCACCATATATTTT.

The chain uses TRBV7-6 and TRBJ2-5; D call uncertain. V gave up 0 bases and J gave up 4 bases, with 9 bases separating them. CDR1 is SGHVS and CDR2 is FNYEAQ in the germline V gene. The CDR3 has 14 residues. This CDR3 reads CASSLAVVSETQYF. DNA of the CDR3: TGTGCCAGCAGCTTAGCAGTAGTTTCAGAGACCCAGTACTTC.

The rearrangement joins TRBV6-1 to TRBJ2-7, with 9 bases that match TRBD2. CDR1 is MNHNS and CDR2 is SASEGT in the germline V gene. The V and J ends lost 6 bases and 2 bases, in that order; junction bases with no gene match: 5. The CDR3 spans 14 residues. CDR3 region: CASRGAGGTYEQYF. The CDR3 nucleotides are TGTGCCAGCAGGGGAGCGGGAGGCACCTACGAGCAGTACTTC.

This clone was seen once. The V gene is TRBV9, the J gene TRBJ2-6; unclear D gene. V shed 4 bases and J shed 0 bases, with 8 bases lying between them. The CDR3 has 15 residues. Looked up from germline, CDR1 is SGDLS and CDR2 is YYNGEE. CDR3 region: CASSLMDSGANVLTF. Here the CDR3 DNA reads TGTGCCAGCAGCCTCATGGACTCTGGGGCCAACGTCCTGACTTTC.

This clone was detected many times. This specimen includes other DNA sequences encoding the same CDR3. The CDR3 nucleotides read TGTGCCAGCAGTCAGGGGGCAGCCCATTCACCCCTCCACTTT. Amino acids: CASSQGAAHSPLHF. The chain is built from TRBV7-9 and TRBJ1-6; 8 nucleotides agree with TRBD1. The V segment lost 6 bases and the J segment 8 bases; nucleotides outside the gene matches: 6. The CDR3 covers 14 residues. Germline V gene lookup returns CDR1 SEHNR and CDR2 FQNEAQ (reference sequence).

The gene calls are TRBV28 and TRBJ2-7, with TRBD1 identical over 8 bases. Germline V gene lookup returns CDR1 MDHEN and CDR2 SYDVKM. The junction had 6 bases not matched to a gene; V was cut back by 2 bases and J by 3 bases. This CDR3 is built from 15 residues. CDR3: CASSLPPGQDYEQYF. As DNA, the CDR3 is TGTGCCAGCAGTTTACCCCCGGGACAGGACTACGAGCAGTACTTC.

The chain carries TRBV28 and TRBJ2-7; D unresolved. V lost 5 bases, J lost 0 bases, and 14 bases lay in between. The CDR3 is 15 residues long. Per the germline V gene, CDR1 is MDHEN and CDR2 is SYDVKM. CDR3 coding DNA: TGTGCCAGCAGTCAGGATGTGCGTGGCTCCTACGAGCAGTACTTC. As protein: CASSQDVRGSYEQYF.

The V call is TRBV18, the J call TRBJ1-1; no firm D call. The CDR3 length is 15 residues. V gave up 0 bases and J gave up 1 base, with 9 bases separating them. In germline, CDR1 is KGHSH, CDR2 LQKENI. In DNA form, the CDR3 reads TGTGCCAGCTCACCACCGGGAGGGAGGAACACTGAAGCTTTCTTT. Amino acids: CASSPPGGRNTEAFF. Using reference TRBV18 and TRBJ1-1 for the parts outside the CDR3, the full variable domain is NAGVMQNPRHLVRRRGQEARLRCSPMKGHSHVYWYRQLPEEGLKFMVYLQKENIIDESGMPKERFSAEFPKEGPSILRIQQVVRGDSAAYFCASSPPGGRNTEAFFGQGTRLTVV.

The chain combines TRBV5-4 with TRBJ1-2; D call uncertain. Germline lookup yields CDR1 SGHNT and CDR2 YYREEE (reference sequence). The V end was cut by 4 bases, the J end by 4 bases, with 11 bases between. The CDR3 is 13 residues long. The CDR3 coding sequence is TGTGCCAGCAGCAAGAACAGCATCTATGGCTACACCTTC. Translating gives CASSKNSIYGYTF.

The CDR3, as DNA: TGTGCCAGCAGCCGCTTTACGGGACAGGGGGCGGCGGGGACCCTCCACTTT. Translation: CASSRFTGQGAAGTLHF. The chain carries TRBV5-4 and TRBJ1-6; 12 nucleotides agree with TRBD1. Looked up from germline, CDR1 is SGHNT and CDR2 is YYREEE (reference sequence). CDR3 size: 17 residues. V dropped 4 bases and J dropped 14; count of bases not matched to a gene: 16.

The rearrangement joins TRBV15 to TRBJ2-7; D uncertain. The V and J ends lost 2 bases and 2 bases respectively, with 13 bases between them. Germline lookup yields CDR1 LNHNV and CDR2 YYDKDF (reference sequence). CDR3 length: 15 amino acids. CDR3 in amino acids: CATSRTEVGTYEQYF. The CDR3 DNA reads TGTGCCACCAGCAGAACAGAGGTAGGAACCTACGAGCAGTACTTC.

CDR3: CASSATSGRANEQFF. DNA of the CDR3: TGTGCCAGCAGCGCCACTAGCGGGAGGGCCAATGAGCAGTTCTTC. The rearrangement joins TRBV9 to TRBJ2-1, with 13 bases identical to TRBD2. V trimming: 3 bases; J trimming: 6 bases; junction bases outside the gene matches: 3. This CDR3 spans 15 amino acids. Germline CDR1 is SGDLS and CDR2 is YYNGEE.

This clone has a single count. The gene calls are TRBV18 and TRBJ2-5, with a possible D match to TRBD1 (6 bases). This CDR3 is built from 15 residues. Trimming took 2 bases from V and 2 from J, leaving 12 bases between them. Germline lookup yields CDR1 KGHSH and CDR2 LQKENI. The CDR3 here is CASSPTYGQQETQYF. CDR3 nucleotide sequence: TGTGCCAGCTCACCAACATATGGACAGCAAGAGACCCAGTACTTC.

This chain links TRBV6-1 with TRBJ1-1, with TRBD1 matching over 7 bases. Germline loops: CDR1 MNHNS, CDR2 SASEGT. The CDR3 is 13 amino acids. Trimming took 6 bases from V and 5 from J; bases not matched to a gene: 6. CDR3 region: CASRGGGDTEAFF. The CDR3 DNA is TGTGCCAGCAGAGGGGGCGGGGATACTGAAGCTTTCTTT.

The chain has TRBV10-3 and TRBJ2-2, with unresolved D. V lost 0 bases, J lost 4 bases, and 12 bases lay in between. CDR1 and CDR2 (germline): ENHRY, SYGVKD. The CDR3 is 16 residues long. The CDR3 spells CAISESIGLPTGELFF. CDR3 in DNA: TGTGCCATCAGTGAGTCTATAGGGCTACCCACCGGGGAGCTGTTTTTT.

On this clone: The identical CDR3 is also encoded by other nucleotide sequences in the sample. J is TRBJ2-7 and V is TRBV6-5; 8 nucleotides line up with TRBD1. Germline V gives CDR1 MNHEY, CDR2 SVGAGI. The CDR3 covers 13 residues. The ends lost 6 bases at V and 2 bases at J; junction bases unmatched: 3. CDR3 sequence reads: CASSRTGPYEQYF. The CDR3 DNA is TGTGCCAGCAGCAGGACAGGGCCCTACGAGCAGTACTTC.

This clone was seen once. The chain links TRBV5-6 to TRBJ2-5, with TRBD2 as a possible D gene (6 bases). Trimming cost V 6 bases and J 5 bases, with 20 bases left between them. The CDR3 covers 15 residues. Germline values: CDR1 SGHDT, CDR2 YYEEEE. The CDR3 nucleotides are TGTGCCAGCATCAAAGGCGGGAAAGGTCGGGAGACCCAGTACTTC. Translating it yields CASIKGGKGRETQYF.

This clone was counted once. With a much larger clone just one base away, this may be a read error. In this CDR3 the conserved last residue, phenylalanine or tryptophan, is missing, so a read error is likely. This CDR3 is CASSPPGHPYEQYL. CDR3 coding DNA: TGTGCCAGCTCACCACCGGGGCACCCGTACGAGCAGTACCTC. The chain is built from TRBV18 and TRBJ2-7; D may be TRBD1 (5 bases). CDR3 length: 14 amino acids. The V end was cut by 0 bases, the J end by 4 bases, with 10 bases between. CDR1 KGHSH and CDR2 LQKENI come from the germline V gene.

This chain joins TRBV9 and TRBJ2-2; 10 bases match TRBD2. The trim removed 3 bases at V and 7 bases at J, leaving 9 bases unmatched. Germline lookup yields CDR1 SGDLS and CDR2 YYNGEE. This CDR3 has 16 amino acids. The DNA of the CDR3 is TGTGCCAGCAGCGGAACTAGCGGGACCCTTGGCGGGGAGCTGTTTTTT. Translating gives CASSGTSGTLGGELFF.

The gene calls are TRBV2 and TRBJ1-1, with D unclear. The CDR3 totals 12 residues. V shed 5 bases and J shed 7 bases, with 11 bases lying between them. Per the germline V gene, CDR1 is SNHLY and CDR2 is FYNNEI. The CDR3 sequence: CASSYSGVEAFF. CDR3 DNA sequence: TGTGCCAGCAGTTACTCGGGTGTTGAAGCTTTCTTT. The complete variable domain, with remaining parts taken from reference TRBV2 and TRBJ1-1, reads EPEVTQTPSHQVTQMGQEVILRCVPISNHLYFYWYRQILGQKVEFLVSFYNNEISEKSEIFDDQFSVERPDGSNFTLKIRSTKLEDSAMYFCASSYSGVEAFFGQGTRLTVV.

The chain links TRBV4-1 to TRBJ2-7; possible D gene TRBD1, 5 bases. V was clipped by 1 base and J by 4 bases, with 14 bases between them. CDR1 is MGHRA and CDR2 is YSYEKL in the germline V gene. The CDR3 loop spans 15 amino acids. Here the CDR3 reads CASSQVQTAIYEQYF. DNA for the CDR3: TGCGCCAGCAGCCAAGTTCAGACAGCAATATACGAGCAGTACTTC.

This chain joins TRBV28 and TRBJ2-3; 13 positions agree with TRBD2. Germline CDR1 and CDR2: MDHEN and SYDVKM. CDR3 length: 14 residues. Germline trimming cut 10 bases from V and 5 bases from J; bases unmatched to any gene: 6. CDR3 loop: CATAGLAGRDTQYF. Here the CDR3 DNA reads TGTGCCACCGCGGGACTAGCGGGGAGAGATACGCAGTATTTT.